The 30 T cell receptor beta chains listed next were all sequenced from one sample in a study of cytomegalovirus exposure and HLA in healthy donors. The primer mix had 60 Vbeta and 13 Jbeta primers. Clones were sequenced by immunoSEQ multiplex PCR, and TCRdb holds only the in-frame ones, with some missing. The sample holds about 200,000 clones, about an eighth seen once. Sample: PBMCs. The receptors derive from a man between 50 and 59 years old in good health and CMV-seropositive.

This clone appeared a few times. At one boundary the junction diverges from the germline segment, which might be a read error. The chain employs TRBV6-1 and TRBJ2-2; D might be TRBD1 (6 bases). This CDR3 contains 14 residues. From germline, CDR1 is MNHNS and CDR2 SASEGT. CDR3 region: CASSPTGFEGEMFF. The CDR3 bases are TGTGCCAGCAGTCCGACAGGTTTCGAAGGGGAGATGTTTTTT.

The chain recombines TRBV7-6 with TRBJ1-1; 8 bases map to TRBD1. Germline loops: CDR1 SGHVS, CDR2 FNYEAQ. The CDR3 loop spans 13 amino acids. The V and J ends lost 8 bases and 0 bases, in that order; junction bases with no gene match: 2. CDR3 sequence reads: CASGQGMNTEAFF. CDR3 DNA: TGTGCCAGCGGACAGGGAATGAACACTGAAGCTTTCTTT.

This clone showed up just a few times. The same CDR3 also results from other DNA sequences found in this sample. The chain carries TRBV30 and TRBJ1-2, with 10 bases lining up with TRBD1. Per germline, CDR1 GTSNPN and CDR2 SVGIG (reference sequence). This CDR3 contains 13 residues. In nucleotides, the CDR3 is TGTATTAGACAGGGGGCATTTAACTATGGCTACACCTTC. It yields the protein CIRQGAFNYGYTF.

The chain couples TRBV19 to TRBJ1-2, with D perhaps TRBD1 (6 bases). Germline V CDR1 and CDR2: LNHDA, SQIVND (reference sequence). CDR3 length: 13 residues. V lost 3 bases to trimming and J lost 8 bases, with 13 bases between them. The CDR3 loop reads CASSISQGGGYTF. The CDR3 nucleotides are TGTGCCAGTAGTATCTCACAGGGCGGGGGCTACACCTTC.

This clone has a handful of counts. The J gene is TRBJ2-1, the V gene TRBV7-9, with 9 bases identical to TRBD1. Germline V gene sequence: CDR1 SEHNR, CDR2 FQNEAQ (reference sequence). The CDR3 is made up of 14 amino acids. J was trimmed by 8 bases and V by 5 bases; bases with no gene match: 7. CDR3 bases: TGTGCCAGCAGCGCGGGACAGGGTAAACATGAGCAGTTCTTC. This gives the protein CASSAGQGKHEQFF.

This rearrangement joins TRBV7-2 to TRBJ2-3; D may be TRBD1 (5 bases). V was trimmed by 5 bases and J by 4 bases, leaving 19 bases between them. The CDR3 has 16 amino acids. Germline V gene data show CDR1 as SGHTA and CDR2 as FQGNSA. CDR3 sequence: CASSPRGFRSADTQYF. The DNA of the CDR3 is TGTGCCAGCAGCCCAAGGGGCTTCAGGAGCGCAGATACGCAGTATTTT.

V gene TRBV6-5 combines with J gene TRBJ1-1; D remains ambiguous. Germline V gene lookup returns CDR1 MNHEY and CDR2 SVGAGI. The CDR3 contains 14 residues. V lost 5 bases and J lost 1, with 11 bases in between. DNA of the CDR3: TGTGCCAGCAGTGGAAGTACAGAGAACACTGAAGCTTTCTTT. It encodes CASSGSTENTEAFF.

This clone was detected only a few times. The genes are TRBV4-3 and TRBJ2-7; 7 positions match TRBD1. The CDR3 length is 14 residues. Trimming took 3 bases from V and 2 from J; bases not matched to a gene: 4. The germline V gene has CDR1 LGHNA and CDR2 YSLEER. This CDR3 reads CASSHMRGPYEQYF. The CDR3 DNA is TGCGCCAGCAGCCATATGAGGGGGCCCTACGAGCAGTACTTC.

This clone has only a few counts. CDR3 sequence reads: CASSEGGGLQPQHF. CDR3 DNA: TGTGCCAGCAGTGAGGGGGGAGGGCTTCAGCCCCAGCATTTT. The rearrangement joins TRBV6-1 to TRBJ1-5; TRBD1 is a possible D gene (5 bases). Germline lookup yields CDR1 MNHNS and CDR2 SASEGT. Trimming removed 3 bases from V and 6 bases from J, with 12 bases in between. The CDR3 contains 14 residues.

The V gene is TRBV9, the J gene TRBJ1-4, with D uncertain. Germline V gene sequence: CDR1 SGDLS, CDR2 YYNGEE. The CDR3 is 14 amino acids. V dropped 2 bases and J dropped 6 bases, with 11 bases sitting between them. The CDR3 nucleotides read TGTGCCAGCAGCGTTCGGGGTGGGTATGAAAAACTGTTTTTT. It codes for CASSVRGGYEKLFF. The full variable domain, completed using reference TRBV9 and TRBJ1-4, is DSGVTQTPKHLITATGQRVTLRCSPRSGDLSVYWYQQSLDQGLQFLIQYYNGEERAKGNILERFSAQQFPDLHSELNLSSLELGDSALYFCASSVRGGYEKLFFGSGTQLSVL.

V and J are TRBV15 and TRBJ1-2; D is unresolved. The germline gives CDR1 LNHNV, CDR2 YYDKDF (reference sequence). V shed 0 bases and J shed 3 bases, with 8 bases lying between them. The CDR3 is 14 amino acids. DNA of the CDR3: TGTGCCACCAGCAGAGAAATTAGTCACTATGGCTACACCTTC. Encoded protein: CATSREISHYGYTF. Together with reference TRBV15 and TRBJ1-2, the CDR3 gives the full variable domain: DAMVIQNPRYQVTQFGKPVTLSCSQTLNHNVMYWYQQKSSQAPKLLFHYYDKDFNNEADTPDNFQSRRPNTSFCFLDIRSPGLGDTAMYLCATSREISHYGYTFGSGTRLTVV.

The CDR3 DNA follows: TGTGCCAGCTCTCGGGGGGAGGATCAGCCCCAGCATTTT. It is translated as CASSRGEDQPQHF. The chain employs TRBV6-5 and TRBJ1-5; D might be TRBD1 (5 bases). Germline loops: CDR1 MNHEY, CDR2 SVGAGI. V lost 8 bases and J 5 bases, leaving 13 bases between the germline ends. There are 13 residues in the CDR3.

The chain employs TRBV7-9 and TRBJ2-1, with 12 bases identical to TRBD1. CDR1 SEHNR and CDR2 FQNEAQ come from the germline V gene (reference sequence). Trimming took 6 bases from V and 8 from J; bases not matched to a gene: 8. CDR3 length equals 15 residues. The DNA of the CDR3 is TGTGCCAGCAGTAACCGGGACAGGGGGCTTCATGAGCAGTTCTTC. It encodes CASSNRDRGLHEQFF.

This clone was picked up a small number of times. V usage is TRBV15 and J usage is TRBJ1-1; D not resolved. CDR3 length equals 13 residues. CDR1 and CDR2 (germline): LNHNV, YYDKDF (reference sequence). The germline V and J ends were trimmed by 3 bases and 2 bases, with 7 bases remaining between them. The CDR3 protein is CATSSQINTEAFF. The CDR3 DNA reads TGTGCCACCAGCAGCCAGATCAACACTGAAGCTTTCTTT.

This clone was counted between two and nine times. A much larger clone is a single base away; this may be a read error. Lacking the conserved final phenylalanine or tryptophan, this CDR3 likely reflects a read error. The chain is built from TRBV6-6 and TRBJ2-2; D may be TRBD1 (6 bases). The CDR3 totals 14 residues. With 4 bases removed from V and 8 bases from J, the gap between germline ends came to 14 bases. Germline CDR1 is MNHNY and CDR2 is SVGAGI (reference sequence). The CDR3 DNA reads as TGTGCCAGCAGTTTCCAGGGGCTCACAGGGGAGCTGTTTTTG. Translation: CASSFQGLTGELFL.

V usage is TRBV7-9 and J usage is TRBJ1-2, with 8 nucleotides matching TRBD1. V trimming: 6 bases; J trimming: 7 bases; junction bases outside the gene matches: 7. The CDR3 extends over 13 amino acids. Germline values: CDR1 SEHNR, CDR2 FQNEAQ (reference sequence). CDR3 sequence reads: CASSSGQGGGYTF. The CDR3 DNA reads as TGTGCCAGCAGTAGCGGACAGGGCGGTGGCTACACCTTC. The full variable domain, completed using reference TRBV7-9 and TRBJ1-2, is DTGVSQNPRHKITKRGQNVTFRCDPISEHNRLYWYRQTLGQGPEFLTYFQNEAQLEKSRLLSDRFSAERPKGSFSTLEIQRTEQGDSAMYLCASSSGQGGGYTFGSGTRLTVV.

The chain couples TRBV5-5 to TRBJ2-2; the match to TRBD2 covers 8 bases. CDR1 SGHKS and CDR2 YYEKEE come from the germline V gene (reference sequence). CDR3 length: 16 residues. V dropped 5 bases and J dropped 4; count of bases not matched to a gene: 10. The CDR3 nucleotides read TGTGCCAGCAGTTGGGGGGCGGGGGGCACCACCGGGGAGCTGTTTTTT. Protein sequence: CASSWGAGGTTGELFF.

V is TRBV29-1 and J is TRBJ2-3, with 10 bases fitting TRBD1. Germline CDR1 reads SQVTM; CDR2 reads ANQGSEA. CDR3 length: 15 amino acids. After removal of 3 bases from V and 4 bases from J, the junction contained 7 bases not matched to a gene. CDR3 sequence: CSVEKGQGGPDTQYF. The CDR3 DNA follows: TGCAGCGTTGAGAAAGGACAGGGGGGCCCAGATACGCAGTATTTT.

This clone was counted a few times. J is TRBJ1-5 and V is TRBV10-1, with TRBD1 as a possible D gene (5 bases). Germline values: CDR1 WNHNN, CDR2 SYGVQD (reference sequence). The V and J ends lost 6 bases and 4 bases respectively, with 19 bases between them. The CDR3 sequence is 16 residues long. The CDR3 DNA follows: TGCGCCAGCAGCCCCCGGGAGGGGTGGAAGAATCAGCCCCAGCATTTT. The encoded protein is CASSPREGWKNQPQHF.

A few counts support this clone. CDR3 sequence reads: CASSRSTGWDTEAFF. The CDR3 DNA sequence: TGTGCCAGTAGTCGATCCACAGGGTGGGACACTGAAGCTTTCTTT. This chain joins TRBV19 and TRBJ1-1, with D possibly TRBD1 on 6 matching bases. The CDR3 length is 15 residues. V dropped 5 bases and J dropped 3 bases, with 16 bases sitting between them. Germline assignment: CDR1 LNHDA and CDR2 SQIVND (reference sequence).

V is TRBV18 and J is TRBJ1-2; no definite D call. Germline V gives CDR1 KGHSH, CDR2 LQKENI. The CDR3 is 14 amino acids. V shed 3 bases and J shed 6 bases, with 14 bases lying between them. CDR3 bases: TGTGCCAGCTCACCGCTAGAGTTCGGGAATGGCTACACCTTC. Its translation is CASSPLEFGNGYTF.

This clone showed up just a few times. This chain joins TRBV11-2 and TRBJ2-7; a weak D match, TRBD2 (6 bases). This CDR3 is 13 amino acids long. The V gene's germline CDR1 is SGHAT and CDR2 FQNNGV. The V end lost 5 bases, the J end lost 4 bases, and 12 bases lay between the germline ends. The CDR3 DNA reads as TGTGCCAGCAGCAACGGGGAGGTATACGAGCAGTACTTC. It encodes CASSNGEVYEQYF.

This clone has more than one count but fewer than ten. The gene calls are TRBV11-2 and TRBJ2-5, with a possible D match to TRBD2 (6 bases). The CDR3 spans 14 residues. Trimming took off 5 bases at V and 2 bases at J, with 12 bases between the two ends. The germline gives CDR1 SGHAT, CDR2 FQNNGV. CDR3 loop: CASSPPRDQETQYF. The CDR3 bases are TGTGCCAGCAGCCCCCCGCGGGATCAAGAGACCCAGTACTTC.

This clone was counted a few times. The chain uses TRBV5-6 and TRBJ2-1, with 8 bases identical to TRBD2. Germline CDR1 reads SGHDT; CDR2 reads YYEEEE. The ends lost 1 base at V and 3 bases at J; junction bases unmatched: 3. This CDR3 comprises 15 residues. The CDR3 reads CASSLKAGVYNEQFF. In DNA form, the CDR3 reads TGTGCCAGCAGCTTGAAAGCGGGGGTCTACAATGAGCAGTTCTTC. The whole variable domain, filled in from reference TRBV5-6 and TRBJ2-1, reads DAGVTQSPTHLIKTRGQQVTLRCSPKSGHDTVSWYQQALGQGPQFIFQYYEEEERQRGNFPDRFSGHQFPNYSSELNVNALLLGDSALYLCASSLKAGVYNEQFFGPGTRLTVL.

This clone appeared a few times. The CDR3 sequence: CASSLLGTGSSYEQYV. The DNA for the CDR3 is TGTGCCAGCAGCTTGCTTGGGACAGGTAGCTCCTACGAGCAGTACGTC. This chain joins TRBV5-6 and TRBJ2-7; the match to TRBD1 covers 8 bases. The ends lost 1 base at V and 0 bases at J; junction bases unmatched: 6. There are 16 residues in the CDR3. The V gene's germline CDR1 is SGHDT and CDR2 YYEEEE.

The V and J genes are TRBV5-5 and TRBJ1-1; 12 bases map to TRBD1. Trimming at V came to 3 bases and at J to 4 bases, leaving 4 bases not matched to a gene. The V gene's germline CDR1 is SGHKS and CDR2 YYEKEE (reference sequence). The CDR3 runs 15 residues. The CDR3 DNA sequence: TGTGCCAGCAGCTCGGGGACAGGGGGCGGCACTGAAGCTTTCTTT. This sequence encodes CASSSGTGGGTEAFF.

The chain links TRBV6-5 to TRBJ1-1, with 7 positions matching TRBD1. The V segment lost 7 bases and the J segment 9 bases; nucleotides outside the gene matches: 8. Germline V gives CDR1 MNHEY, CDR2 SVGAGI. The CDR3 loop spans 12 amino acids. The DNA of the CDR3 is TGTGCCAGCAACACAGGGGTGGAAAAAGCTTTCTTT. Encoded protein: CASNTGVEKAFF.

This sequence joins TRBV2 and TRBJ1-2; D call uncertain. Germline values: CDR1 SNHLY, CDR2 FYNNEI. Trimming stripped 4 bases from V and 8 bases from J, with 11 bases between. The CDR3 loop spans 12 amino acids. DNA of the CDR3: TGTGCCAGCAGTGCTTTGAGGGCAGGCTACACCTTC. It codes for CASSALRAGYTF.

V gene TRBV2 combines with J gene TRBJ2-3; D is perhaps TRBD2 (5 bases). The CDR3 has 16 amino acids. The ends were cut back, 10 bases at V and 0 bases at J, with 20 bases in the middle. CDR1 SNHLY and CDR2 FYNNEI come from the germline V gene. CDR3 bases: TGTGCCACGCTACTAGGACTGGGTTCCAGCACAGATACGCAGTATTTT. The encoded protein is CATLLGLGSSTDTQYF.

This clone was picked up a small number of times. The junction and the germline gene differ at one end; a read error may be behind it. The J gene is TRBJ1-2, the V gene TRBV13, with 7 bases aligning to TRBD1. The germline gives CDR1 PRHDT, CDR2 FYEKMQ (reference sequence). CDR3 length: 15 amino acids. The CDR3 nucleotides read TGTGCCAGCAGCCTAGGGGGACAGAATAACTATGGCTACACCTTC. Translation gives CASSLGGQNNYGYTF.